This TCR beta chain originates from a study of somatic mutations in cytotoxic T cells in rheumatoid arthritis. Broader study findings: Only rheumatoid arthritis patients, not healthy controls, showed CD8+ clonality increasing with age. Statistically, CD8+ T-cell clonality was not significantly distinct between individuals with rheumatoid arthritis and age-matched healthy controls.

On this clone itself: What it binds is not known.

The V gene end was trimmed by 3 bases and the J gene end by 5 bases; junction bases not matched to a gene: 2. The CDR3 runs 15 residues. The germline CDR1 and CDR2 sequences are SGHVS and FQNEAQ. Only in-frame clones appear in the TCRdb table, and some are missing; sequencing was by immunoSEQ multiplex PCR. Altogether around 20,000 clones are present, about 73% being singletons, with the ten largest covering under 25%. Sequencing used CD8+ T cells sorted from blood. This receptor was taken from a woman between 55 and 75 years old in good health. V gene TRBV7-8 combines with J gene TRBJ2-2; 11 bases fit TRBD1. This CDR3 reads CASSLGQGGTGELFF. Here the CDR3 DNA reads TGTGCCAGCAGCTTGGGACAGGGGGGGACCGGGGAGCTGTTTTTT.